Below, 20 T cell receptor beta chains from the same sample are listed, as sequenced in a study of cytomegalovirus exposure and HLA in healthy donors. Data came from immunoSEQ multiplex PCR; TCRdb stores just in-frame clones and leaves some out. The table lists 100,000 to 150,000 clones, about nine tenths of them singletons, with roughly 2% in the top ten. Input material: PBMCs. All receptors come from a woman under 30 in good health and CMV-seronegative.

The chain carries TRBV4-2 and TRBJ1-1, with D tentatively TRBD1 (6 bases). There are 16 residues in the CDR3. V shed 1 base and J shed 0 bases, with 12 bases lying between them. Germline CDR1 and CDR2: LGHNA and YNFKEQ. DNA for the CDR3: TGTGCCAGCAGCCAAGTTCAGGGGCCCATGAACACTGAAGCTTTCTTT. Its protein product is CASSQVQGPMNTEAFF.

This clone was seen a single time. The gene calls are TRBV5-1 and TRBJ2-7, with 7 bases that match TRBD1. V trimming: 5 bases; J trimming: 0 bases; junction bases outside the gene matches: 8. The V gene's germline CDR1 is SGHRS and CDR2 YFSETQ. The CDR3 consists of 15 residues. The CDR3 protein is CASSSTGLASYEQYF. The CDR3 nucleotides are TGCGCCAGCAGTTCGACAGGGCTCGCCTCCTACGAGCAGTACTTC.

The CDR3 loop reads CASSRQGAGQPQHF. Written as DNA, the CDR3 is TGTGCCAGCAGTCGACAGGGGGCCGGTCAGCCCCAGCATTTT. V and J are TRBV2 and TRBJ1-5, with TRBD1 identical over 10 bases. Looked up from germline, CDR1 is SNHLY and CDR2 is FYNNEI. V was clipped by 5 bases and J by 6 bases; unmatched bases: 4. This CDR3 contains 14 residues.

The V call is TRBV6-1, the J call TRBJ2-7, with D perhaps matching TRBD1 (6 bases). This CDR3 contains 14 residues. CDR1 and CDR2 (germline): MNHNS, SASEGT. Trimming removed 4 bases from V and 3 bases from J, with 13 bases in between. The CDR3: CASSGGIGGYEQYF. In DNA, the CDR3 is TGTGCCAGCAGTGGGGGAATAGGGGGCTACGAGCAGTACTTC.

This clone was seen only once. The chain links TRBV4-1 to TRBJ2-2, with 12 bases aligning to TRBD2. The CDR3 contains 15 residues. CDR1 and CDR2 from the germline V gene are MGHRA and YSYEKL. The J segment lost 4 bases and the V segment lost 6 bases, leaving 3 bases of the junction unmatched. Here the CDR3 reads CASSRLAGATGELFF. The CDR3, as DNA: TGCGCCAGCAGTCGACTAGCGGGGGCCACCGGGGAGCTGTTTTTT.

This clone has more than one count but fewer than ten. The chain recombines TRBV7-9 with TRBJ1-2; D call uncertain. CDR3 length: 14 residues. Trimming took off 2 bases at V and 4 bases at J, with 11 bases between the two ends. Germline CDR1 is SEHNR and CDR2 is FQNEAQ (reference sequence). The CDR3: CASSLSSGSYGYTF. Written as DNA, the CDR3 is TGTGCCAGCAGCTTAAGTTCGGGAAGCTATGGCTACACCTTC.

The chain couples TRBV25-1 to TRBJ2-7, with D perhaps matching TRBD2 (6 bases). Per the germline V gene, CDR1 is MGHDK and CDR2 is SYGVNS. Deletions cut 3 bases from V and 5 bases from J, with 14 bases between. The CDR3 is made up of 14 amino acids. The DNA of the CDR3 is TGTGCCAGCAGTGAGTCCCTAGCGCCGGACGAGCAGTACTTC. Translated: CASSESLAPDEQYF.

This clone showed up just once. The gene calls are TRBV5-1 and TRBJ2-2; 9 positions agree with TRBD2. The V and J ends lost 4 bases and 5 bases, in that order; junction bases with no gene match: 9. The CDR3 has 16 residues. Per germline, CDR1 SGHRS and CDR2 YFSETQ. The CDR3 here is CASSTLTSGLTGELFF. CDR3 DNA sequence: TGCGCCAGCAGCACCCTGACTAGCGGTTTAACCGGGGAGCTGTTTTTT.

This chain joins TRBV13 and TRBJ2-1, with 7 bases lining up with TRBD2. Germline CDR1 reads PRHDT; CDR2 reads FYEKMQ (reference sequence). The V and J ends lost 1 base and 7 bases, in that order; junction bases with no gene match: 7. This CDR3 is 15 amino acids long. CDR3 region: CASSLAGGSQNEQFF. The DNA for the CDR3 is TGTGCCAGCAGCTTAGCGGGAGGTTCCCAGAATGAGCAGTTCTTC.

The chain has TRBV6-5 and TRBJ1-1; a weak D match, TRBD1 (5 bases). V dropped 3 bases and J dropped 6 bases, with 11 bases sitting between them. Germline assignment: CDR1 MNHEY and CDR2 SVGAGI. The CDR3 sequence is 13 residues long. CDR3 residues: CASSYGAPAEAFF. The CDR3 DNA follows: TGTGCCAGCAGTTATGGGGCCCCGGCTGAAGCTTTCTTT.

This clone showed up just once. The V gene is TRBV19, the J gene TRBJ2-3; TRBD1 matches 7 bases. V gave up 5 bases and J gave up 5 bases; unmatched junction bases: 4. CDR3 size: 13 residues. Germline CDR1 LNHDA, CDR2 SQIVND (reference sequence). In nucleotides, the CDR3 is TGTGCCAGTAGTCAGACAGGGTTAGATACGCAGTATTTT. It codes for CASSQTGLDTQYF.

J is TRBJ2-3 and V is TRBV6-1; 9 nucleotides match TRBD2. V trimming: 0 bases; J trimming: 5 bases; junction bases outside the gene matches: 9. The CDR3 runs 17 residues. Looked up from germline, CDR1 is MNHNS and CDR2 is SASEGT. The CDR3 DNA reads TGTGCCAGCAGTGAAGCCACGGCGGGAGGGAAACTAGATACGCAGTATTTT. This codes for CASSEATAGGKLDTQYF.

The chain combines TRBV9 with TRBJ2-5, with 7 bases matching TRBD1. Germline V CDR1 and CDR2: SGDLS, YYNGEE. The CDR3 runs 14 residues. V trimming: 1 base; J trimming: 5 bases; junction bases outside the gene matches: 5. In nucleotides, the CDR3 is TGTGCCAGCAGCGTACACAGGGGTGGGGAGACCCAGTACTTC. Translation: CASSVHRGGETQYF. Based on the CDR3 plus reference TRBV9 and TRBJ2-5, the full variable domain is DSGVTQTPKHLITATGQRVTLRCSPRSGDLSVYWYQQSLDQGLQFLIQYYNGEERAKGNILERFSAQQFPDLHSELNLSSLELGDSALYFCASSVHRGGETQYFGPGTRLLVL.

The gene calls are TRBV30 and TRBJ2-1; the match to TRBD2 covers 11 bases. The germline V gene has CDR1 GTSNPN and CDR2 SVGIG (reference sequence). The CDR3 sequence is 14 residues long. Trimming cost V 5 bases and J 6 bases; bases outside gene matches: 6. CDR3 nucleotide sequence: TGTGCCTGGCGACTAGCGGGAATTATCAATGAGCAGTTCTTC. It codes for CAWRLAGIINEQFF.

The gene calls are TRBV5-1 and TRBJ1-5; D remains ambiguous. Germline CDR1 and CDR2: SGHRS and YFSETQ. V was shortened by 2 bases and J by 0 bases, with 9 bases between the two germline ends. The CDR3 extends over 15 amino acids. The CDR3 protein is CASSFTGDSNQPQHF. The CDR3 region has the DNA TGCGCCAGCAGCTTCACCGGGGATAGCAATCAGCCCCAGCATTTT.

This chain uses TRBV11-2 with TRBJ1-1; no clear D. CDR3 length: 14 residues. From germline, CDR1 is SGHAT and CDR2 FQNNGV. The V end lost 3 bases, the J end lost 7 bases, and 15 bases lay between the germline ends. CDR3 nucleotide sequence: TGTGCCAGCAGCTTCGGGCGGGGTGCGAGTGAAGCTTTCTTT. Translation: CASSFGRGASEAFF.

The chain uses TRBV27 and TRBJ1-1; a possible D gene is TRBD1 (5 bases). Germline V lookup: CDR1 MNHEY, CDR2 SMNVEV (reference sequence). The CDR3 contains 15 residues. V lost 2 bases and J 0 bases, leaving 10 bases between the germline ends. CDR3 nucleotides: TGTGCCAGCAGTTTAGACAGATTCATGAACACTGAAGCTTTCTTT. This gives the protein CASSLDRFMNTEAFF.

The J gene is TRBJ2-1, the V gene TRBV5-4; 9 bases are shared with TRBD1. The CDR3 loop spans 14 amino acids. Germline CDR1 reads SGHNT; CDR2 reads YYREEE (reference sequence). With V trimmed by 4 bases and J by 9 bases, 8 bases remained unmatched. CDR3 DNA: TGTGCCAGCAGCGGGGGACAGGGTAAAGGTGAGCAGTTCTTC. Encoded protein: CASSGGQGKGEQFF.

The rearrangement uses TRBV5-4 and TRBJ1-4; weak D call: TRBD1 (6 bases). Germline CDR1 reads SGHNT; CDR2 reads YYREEE (reference sequence). The CDR3 has 14 residues. The ends were cut back, 5 bases at V and 7 bases at J, with 15 bases in the middle. The CDR3 reads CASSMWGGPEKLFF. The CDR3 bases are TGTGCCAGCAGTATGTGGGGGGGCCCTGAAAAACTGTTTTTT.

The chain recombines TRBV10-3 with TRBJ2-2; 7 nucleotides agree with TRBD1. The V gene's germline CDR1 is ENHRY and CDR2 SYGVKD. This CDR3 is built from 15 residues. The J segment lost 3 bases and the V segment lost 5 bases, leaving 6 bases of the junction unmatched. The chain's CDR3 is CAISQETGYTGELFF. DNA of the CDR3: TGTGCCATCAGTCAGGAGACAGGGTACACCGGGGAGCTGTTTTTT.